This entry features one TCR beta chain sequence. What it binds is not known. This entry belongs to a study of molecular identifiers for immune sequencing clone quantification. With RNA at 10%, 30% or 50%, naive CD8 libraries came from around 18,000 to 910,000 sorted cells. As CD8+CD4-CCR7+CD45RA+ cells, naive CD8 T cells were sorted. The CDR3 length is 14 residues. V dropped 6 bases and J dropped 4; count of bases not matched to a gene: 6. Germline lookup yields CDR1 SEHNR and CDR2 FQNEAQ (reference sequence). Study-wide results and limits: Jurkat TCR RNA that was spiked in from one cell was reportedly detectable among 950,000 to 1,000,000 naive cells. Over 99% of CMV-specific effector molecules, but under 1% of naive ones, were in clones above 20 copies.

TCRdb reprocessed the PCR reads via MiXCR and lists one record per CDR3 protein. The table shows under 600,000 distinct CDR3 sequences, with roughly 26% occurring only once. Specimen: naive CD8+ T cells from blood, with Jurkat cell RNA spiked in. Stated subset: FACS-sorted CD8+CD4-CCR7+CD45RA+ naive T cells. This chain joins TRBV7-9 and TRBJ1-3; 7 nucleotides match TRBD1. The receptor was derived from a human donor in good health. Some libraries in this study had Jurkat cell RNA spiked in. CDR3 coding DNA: TGTGCCAGCAGTGGGACAGACGACGGAAACACCATATATTTT. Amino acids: CASSGTDDGNTIYF.